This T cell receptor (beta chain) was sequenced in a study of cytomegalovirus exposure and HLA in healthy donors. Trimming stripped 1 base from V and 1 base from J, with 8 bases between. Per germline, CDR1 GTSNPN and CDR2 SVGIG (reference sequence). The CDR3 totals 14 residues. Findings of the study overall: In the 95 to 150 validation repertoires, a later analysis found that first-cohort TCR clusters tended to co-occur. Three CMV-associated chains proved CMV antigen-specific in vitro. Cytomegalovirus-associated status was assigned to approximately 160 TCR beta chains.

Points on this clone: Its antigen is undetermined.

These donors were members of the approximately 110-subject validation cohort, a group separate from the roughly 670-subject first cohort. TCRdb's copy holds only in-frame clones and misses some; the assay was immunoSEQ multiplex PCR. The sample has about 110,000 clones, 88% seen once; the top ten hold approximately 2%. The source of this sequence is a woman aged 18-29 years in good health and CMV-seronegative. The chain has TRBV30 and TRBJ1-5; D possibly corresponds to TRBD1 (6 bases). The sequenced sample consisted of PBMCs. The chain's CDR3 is CAWSGTASNQPQHF. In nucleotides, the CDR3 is TGTGCCTGGAGTGGGACAGCGAGCAATCAGCCCCAGCATTTT.